The sequence of this T cell receptor beta chain was determined in a study of T cells in localized non-small cell lung cancer. The adjacent lung that was sampled lay at least 2 cm from the tumor margin and showed no atypia. Produced via immunoSEQ multiplex PCR; TCRdb's table is partial and in-frame only. The data show approximately 2,000 clones, about 20% seen once. Trimming stripped 4 bases from V and 7 bases from J, with 20 bases between. The CDR3 consists of 16 residues. From germline, CDR1 is SGDLS and CDR2 YYNGEE. Study findings and constraints: Longer overall survival accompanied higher blood T cell density. Uninvolved adjacent lung showed higher T cell clonality than tumor.

The sample holds a few counts of this clone. Antigen: not known. The input for sequencing was normal lung tissue next to the tumor, taken before any cancer treatment. The V call is TRBV9, the J call TRBJ1-4, with D possibly being TRBD1 (5 bases). This TCR was sampled from a woman aged 35-75 years with stage I lung adenocarcinoma. Here the CDR3 reads CASSNPRGDLGEKLFF. As DNA, the CDR3 is TGTGCCAGCAGCAACCCTCGGGGGGACCTCGGTGAAAAACTGTTTTTT.